This T cell receptor beta chain is drawn from a study of OX40 agonist ivuxolimab in advanced cancers. The wider study: Ivuxolimab, an antibody that agonizes OX40 (CD134), was administered to the patients.

V lost 6 bases, J lost 2 bases, and 13 bases lay in between. The CDR3 has 14 residues. The germline gives CDR1 SNHLY, CDR2 FYNNEI. Profiling relied on immunoSEQ multiplex PCR, and the TCRdb table lists in-frame clones only, not all of them. The sample holds about 21,000 clones, under 90% seen once. In its sample, this clone was seen a few times. The antigen is unknown. General study points: Averaging showed that CD8+ T cells had more expanded clones than CD4+ did. Some nonresponders additionally presented with little normalized T-cell clonal expansion. Partial responders at 0.1-3.0 mg/kg showed near-lowest clonal expansion.

This clonotype was obtained from an adult with an advanced solid tumor such as melanoma, head and neck, liver or kidney cancer. Sequenced material: CD4+ or CD8+ T cells sorted from blood, taken in a trial of the OX40 agonist ivuxolimab. The chain recombines TRBV2 with TRBJ2-5, with D perhaps matching TRBD1 (6 bases). The CDR3 DNA is TGTGCCAGCAGGCCCTCAGGGGTTCAAGAGACCCAGTACTTC. Translation gives CASRPSGVQETQYF.